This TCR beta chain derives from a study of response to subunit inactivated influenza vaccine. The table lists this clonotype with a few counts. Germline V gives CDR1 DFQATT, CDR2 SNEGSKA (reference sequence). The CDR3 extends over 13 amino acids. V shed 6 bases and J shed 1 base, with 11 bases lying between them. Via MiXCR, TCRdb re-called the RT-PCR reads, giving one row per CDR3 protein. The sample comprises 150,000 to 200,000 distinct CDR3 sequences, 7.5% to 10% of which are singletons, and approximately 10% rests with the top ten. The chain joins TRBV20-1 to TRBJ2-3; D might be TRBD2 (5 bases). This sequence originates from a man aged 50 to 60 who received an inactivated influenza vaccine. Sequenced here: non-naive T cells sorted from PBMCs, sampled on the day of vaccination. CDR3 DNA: TGCAGTGCCCCAGCGAGGGGCACAGATACGCAGTATTTT. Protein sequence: CSAPARGTDTQYF.